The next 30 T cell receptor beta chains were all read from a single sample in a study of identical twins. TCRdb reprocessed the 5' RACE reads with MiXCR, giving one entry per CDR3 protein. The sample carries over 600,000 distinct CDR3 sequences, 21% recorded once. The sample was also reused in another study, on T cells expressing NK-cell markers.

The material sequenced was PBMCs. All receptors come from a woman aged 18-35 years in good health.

The CDR3 sequence is CASSFAGTLTYEQYF. Here the CDR3 DNA reads TGTGCCAGCAGCTTTGCAGGGACCTTAACCTACGAGCAGTACTTC. The chain combines TRBV5-8 with TRBJ2-7; the D gene could be TRBD1 or TRBD2 (5 bases each). Germline CDR1 reads SGHTS; CDR2 reads YDEGEE. CDR3 length: 15 residues. Trimming cost V 2 bases and J 2 bases, with 14 bases left between them.

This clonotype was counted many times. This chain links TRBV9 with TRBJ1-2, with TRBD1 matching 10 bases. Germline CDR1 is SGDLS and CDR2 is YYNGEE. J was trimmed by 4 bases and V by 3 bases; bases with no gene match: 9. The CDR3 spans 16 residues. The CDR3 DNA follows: TGTGCCAGCAGCGCGCAGACAGGGGGCACGGGCTATGGCTACACCTTC. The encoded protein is CASSAQTGGTGYGYTF. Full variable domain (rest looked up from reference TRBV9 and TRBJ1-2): DSGVTQTPKHLITATGQRVTLRCSPRSGDLSVYWYQQSLDQGLQFLIQYYNGEERAKGNILERFSAQQFPDLHSELNLSSLELGDSALYFCASSAQTGGTGYGYTFGSGTRLTVV.

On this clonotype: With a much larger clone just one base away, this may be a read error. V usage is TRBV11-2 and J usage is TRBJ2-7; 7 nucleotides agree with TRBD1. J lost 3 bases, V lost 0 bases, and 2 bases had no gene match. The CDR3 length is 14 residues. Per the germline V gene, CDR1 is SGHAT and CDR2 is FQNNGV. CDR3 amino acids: CASSLDPGGYEQYF. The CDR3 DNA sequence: TGTGCCAGCAGCTTAGACCCAGGGGGCTACGAGCAGTACTTC.

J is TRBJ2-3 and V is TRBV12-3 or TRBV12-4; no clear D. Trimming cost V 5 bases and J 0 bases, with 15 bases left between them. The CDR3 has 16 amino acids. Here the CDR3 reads CASSPRFGLSTDTQYF. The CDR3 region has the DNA TGTGCCAGCAGTCCTAGGTTCGGGTTAAGCACAGATACGCAGTATTTT.

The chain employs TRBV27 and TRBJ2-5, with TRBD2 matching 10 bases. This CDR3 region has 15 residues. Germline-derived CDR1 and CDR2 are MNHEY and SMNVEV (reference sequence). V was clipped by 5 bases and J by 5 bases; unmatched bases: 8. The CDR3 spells CASSRGTSERETQYF. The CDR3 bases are TGTGCCAGCAGTCGGGGGACTAGCGAGCGGGAGACCCAGTACTTC.

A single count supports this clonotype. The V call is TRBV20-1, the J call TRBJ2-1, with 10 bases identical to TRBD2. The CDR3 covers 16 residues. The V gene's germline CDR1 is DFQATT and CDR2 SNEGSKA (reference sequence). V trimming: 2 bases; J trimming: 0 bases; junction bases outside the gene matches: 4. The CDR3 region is CSARRSSGSSYNEQFF. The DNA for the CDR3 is TGCAGTGCTAGACGTTCTAGCGGGAGCTCCTACAATGAGCAGTTCTTC.

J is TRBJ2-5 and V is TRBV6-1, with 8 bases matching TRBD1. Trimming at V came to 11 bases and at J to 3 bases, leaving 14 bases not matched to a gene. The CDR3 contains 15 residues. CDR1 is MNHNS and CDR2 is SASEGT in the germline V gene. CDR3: CALGQGAQGKETQYF. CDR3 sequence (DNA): TGTGCCCTCGGGCAGGGGGCCCAAGGGAAAGAGACCCAGTACTTC.

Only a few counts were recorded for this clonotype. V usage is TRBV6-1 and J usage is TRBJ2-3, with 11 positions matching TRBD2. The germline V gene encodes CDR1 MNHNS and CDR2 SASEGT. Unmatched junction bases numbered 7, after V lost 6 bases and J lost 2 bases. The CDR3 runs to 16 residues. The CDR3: CASRIAGGQATDTQYF. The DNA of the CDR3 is TGTGCCAGCAGAATAGCGGGAGGGCAGGCCACAGATACGCAGTATTTT.

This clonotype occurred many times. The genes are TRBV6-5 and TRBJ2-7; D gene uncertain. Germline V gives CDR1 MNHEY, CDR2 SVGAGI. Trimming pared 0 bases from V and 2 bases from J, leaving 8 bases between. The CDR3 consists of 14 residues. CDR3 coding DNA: TGTGCCAGCAGTTACTCGCGGCGGACCTACGAGCAGTACTTC. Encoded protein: CASSYSRRTYEQYF.

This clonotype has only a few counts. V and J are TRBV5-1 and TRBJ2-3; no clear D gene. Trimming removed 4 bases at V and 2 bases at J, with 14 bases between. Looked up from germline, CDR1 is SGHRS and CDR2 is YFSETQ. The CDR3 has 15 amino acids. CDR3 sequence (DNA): TGCGCCAGCAGCCTACTACGACACGACACAGATACGCAGTATTTT. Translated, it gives CASSLLRHDTDTQYF.

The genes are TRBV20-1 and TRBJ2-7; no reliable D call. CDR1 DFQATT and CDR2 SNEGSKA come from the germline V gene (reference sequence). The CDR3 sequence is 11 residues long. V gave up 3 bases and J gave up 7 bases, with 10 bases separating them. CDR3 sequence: CSARLPGEQYF. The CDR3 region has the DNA TGCAGTGCTAGGCTCCCCGGGGAGCAGTACTTC.

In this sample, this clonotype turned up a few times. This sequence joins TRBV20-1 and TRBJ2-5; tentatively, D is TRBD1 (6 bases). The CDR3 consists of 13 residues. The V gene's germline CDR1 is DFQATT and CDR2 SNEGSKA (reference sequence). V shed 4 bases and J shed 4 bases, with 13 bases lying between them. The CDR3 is CSAKRTVGETQYF. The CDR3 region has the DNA TGCAGTGCTAAGAGGACAGTGGGAGAGACCCAGTACTTC.

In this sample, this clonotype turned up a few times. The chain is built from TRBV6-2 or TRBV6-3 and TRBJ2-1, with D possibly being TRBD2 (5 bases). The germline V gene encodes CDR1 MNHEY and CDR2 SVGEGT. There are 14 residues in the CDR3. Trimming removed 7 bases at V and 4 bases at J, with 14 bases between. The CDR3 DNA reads TGTGCCAGCACCTCGGGAAGAGCTTACAATGAGCAGTTCTTC. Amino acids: CASTSGRAYNEQFF.

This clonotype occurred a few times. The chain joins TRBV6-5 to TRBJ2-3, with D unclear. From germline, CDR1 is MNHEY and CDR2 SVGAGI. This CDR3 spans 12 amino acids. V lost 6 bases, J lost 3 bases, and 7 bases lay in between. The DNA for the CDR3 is TGTGCCAGCAGGGATCGAACAGATACGCAGTATTTT. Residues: CASRDRTDTQYF.

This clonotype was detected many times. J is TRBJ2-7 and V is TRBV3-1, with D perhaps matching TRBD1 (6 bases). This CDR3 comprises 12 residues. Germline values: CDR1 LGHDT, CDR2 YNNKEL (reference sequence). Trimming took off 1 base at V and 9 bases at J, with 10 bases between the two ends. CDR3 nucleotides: TGTGCCAGCAGCCAAGTCAGGGGTGCGCAGTACTTC. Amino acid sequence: CASSQVRGAQYF.

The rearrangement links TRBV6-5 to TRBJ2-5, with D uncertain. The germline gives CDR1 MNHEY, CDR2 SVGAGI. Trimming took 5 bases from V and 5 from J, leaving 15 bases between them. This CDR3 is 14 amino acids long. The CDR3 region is CASSPSRLGETQYF. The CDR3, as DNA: TGTGCCAGCAGTCCCTCGCGCCTAGGGGAGACCCAGTACTTC.

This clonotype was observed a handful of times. The CDR3 is CSASSGRIYEQYF. The CDR3 DNA is TGCAGTGCTAGTAGCGGGAGAATCTACGAGCAGTACTTC. This chain links TRBV20-1 with TRBJ2-7, with TRBD2 matching 9 bases. The CDR3 contains 13 residues. The germline CDR1 and CDR2 sequences are DFQATT and SNEGSKA (reference sequence). Trimming cost V 3 bases and J 3 bases; bases outside gene matches: 3.

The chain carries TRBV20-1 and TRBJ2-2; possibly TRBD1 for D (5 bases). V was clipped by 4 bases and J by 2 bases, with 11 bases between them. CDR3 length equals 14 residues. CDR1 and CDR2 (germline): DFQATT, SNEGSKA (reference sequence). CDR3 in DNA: TGCAGTGCTACCCTTCAGGGTAACACCGGGGAGCTGTTTTTT. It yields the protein CSATLQGNTGELFF.

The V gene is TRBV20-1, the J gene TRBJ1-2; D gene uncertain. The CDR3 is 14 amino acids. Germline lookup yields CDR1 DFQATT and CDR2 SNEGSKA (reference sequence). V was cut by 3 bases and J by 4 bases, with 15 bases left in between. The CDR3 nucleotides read TGCAGTGCTAGTCCCCCAAGGACTGCCTATGGCTACACCTTC. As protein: CSASPPRTAYGYTF.

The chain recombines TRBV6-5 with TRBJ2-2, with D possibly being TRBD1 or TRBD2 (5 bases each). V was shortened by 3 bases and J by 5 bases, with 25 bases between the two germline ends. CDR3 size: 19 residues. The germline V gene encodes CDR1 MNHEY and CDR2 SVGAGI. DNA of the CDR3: TGTGCCAGCAGTTATACCTTCGGGGCCGGGGTCAGCAATACCGGGGAGCTGTTTTTT. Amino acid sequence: CASSYTFGAGVSNTGELFF.

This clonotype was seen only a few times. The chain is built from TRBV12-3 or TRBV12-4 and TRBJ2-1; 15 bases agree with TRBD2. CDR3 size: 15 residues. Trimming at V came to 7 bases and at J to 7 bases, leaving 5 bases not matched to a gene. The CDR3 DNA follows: TGTGCCAGCATACGAGGACTAGCGGGGGGGAATGAGCAGTTCTTC. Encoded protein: CASIRGLAGGNEQFF.

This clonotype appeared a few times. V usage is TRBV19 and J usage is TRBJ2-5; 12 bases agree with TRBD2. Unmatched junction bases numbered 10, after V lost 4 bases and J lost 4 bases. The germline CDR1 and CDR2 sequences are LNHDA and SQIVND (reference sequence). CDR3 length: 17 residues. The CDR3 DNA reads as TGTGCCAGTAGTACGGGGCGGACTAGCGGGACCCTAGAGACCCAGTACTTC. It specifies CASSTGRTSGTLETQYF.

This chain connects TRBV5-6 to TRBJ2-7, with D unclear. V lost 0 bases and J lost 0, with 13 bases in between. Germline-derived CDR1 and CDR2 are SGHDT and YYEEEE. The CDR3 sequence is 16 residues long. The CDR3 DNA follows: TGTGCCAGCAGCTTGGTTTTATGGACGGACTCCTACGAGCAGTACTTC. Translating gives CASSLVLWTDSYEQYF.

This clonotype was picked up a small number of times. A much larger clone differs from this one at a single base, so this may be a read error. This chain's CDR3 is CAISDGTGGNEQFF. CDR3 DNA: TGTGCCATCAGTGACGGGACAGGGGGCAATGAGCAGTTCTTC. The genes are TRBV10-3 and TRBJ2-1; 11 nucleotides match TRBD1. The CDR3 extends over 14 amino acids. Unmatched junction bases numbered 1, after V lost 3 bases and J lost 6 bases. Per the germline V gene, CDR1 is ENHRY and CDR2 is SYGVKD.

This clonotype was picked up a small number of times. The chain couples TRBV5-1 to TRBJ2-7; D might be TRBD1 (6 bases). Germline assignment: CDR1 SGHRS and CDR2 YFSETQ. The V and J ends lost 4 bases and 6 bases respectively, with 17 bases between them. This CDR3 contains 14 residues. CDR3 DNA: TGCGCCAGCAGCGAACAGGGATCCCTGGGCGAGCAGTACTTC. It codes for CASSEQGSLGEQYF.

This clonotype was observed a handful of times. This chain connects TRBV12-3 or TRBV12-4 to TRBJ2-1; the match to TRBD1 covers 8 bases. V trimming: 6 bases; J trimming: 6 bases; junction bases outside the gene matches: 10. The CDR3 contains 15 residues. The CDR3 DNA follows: TGTGCCAGCAGCCCTTCGGACAGGGTGGGCAATGAGCAGTTCTTC. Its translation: CASSPSDRVGNEQFF.

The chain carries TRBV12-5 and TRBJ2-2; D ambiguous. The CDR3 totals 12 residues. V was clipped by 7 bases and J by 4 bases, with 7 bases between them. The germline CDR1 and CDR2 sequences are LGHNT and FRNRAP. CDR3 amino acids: CASEETTGELFF. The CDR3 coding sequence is TGTGCTAGTGAGGAAACCACCGGGGAGCTGTTTTTT.

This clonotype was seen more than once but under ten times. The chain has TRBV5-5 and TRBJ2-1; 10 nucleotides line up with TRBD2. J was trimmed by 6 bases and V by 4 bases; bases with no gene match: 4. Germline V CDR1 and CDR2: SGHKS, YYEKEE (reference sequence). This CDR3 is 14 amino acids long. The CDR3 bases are TGTGCCAGCAGCCCGACTAGCGGGCGCAATGAGCAGTTCTTC. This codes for CASSPTSGRNEQFF.

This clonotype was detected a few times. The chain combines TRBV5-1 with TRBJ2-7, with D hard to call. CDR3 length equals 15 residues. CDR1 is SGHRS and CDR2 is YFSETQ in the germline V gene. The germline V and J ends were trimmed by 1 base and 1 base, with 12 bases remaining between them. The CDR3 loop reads CASSLSSGFSYEQYF. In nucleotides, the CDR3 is TGCGCCAGCAGCTTGTCCTCCGGGTTTTCCTACGAGCAGTACTTC. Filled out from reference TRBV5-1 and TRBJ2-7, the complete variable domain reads KAGVTQTPRYLIKTRGQQVTLSCSPISGHRSVSWYQQTPGQGLQFLFEYFSETQRNKGNFPGRFSGRQFSNSRSEMNVSTLELGDSALYLCASSLSSGFSYEQYFGPGTRLTVT.

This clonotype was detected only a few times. This chain's CDR3 is CASSLGQSKGETQYF. The CDR3 DNA reads TGTGCCAGCAGCTTAGGGCAATCGAAAGGAGAGACCCAGTACTTC. The J gene is TRBJ2-5, the V gene TRBV7-2; D call uncertain. CDR1 is SGHTA, CDR2 FQGNSA, per germline. The CDR3 spans 15 residues. The germline V and J ends were trimmed by 1 base and 4 bases, with 13 bases remaining between them.